The 16 T cell receptor beta chains reported below all come from one sample, sequenced in a study of blood T cell repertoires in COVID-19. The assay was immunoSEQ multiplex PCR, and TCRdb's table has in-frame clones only and misses some. The data show fewer than 400,000 clones, about 87% seen once. Specimen: peripheral blood. The origin of the receptors is a human donor in a cohort sampled during active COVID-19.

The chain recombines TRBV19 with TRBJ2-7; tentative D call: TRBD1 (6 bases). This CDR3 has 15 amino acids. Per the germline V gene, CDR1 is LNHDA and CDR2 is SQIVND (reference sequence). With 9 bases removed from V and 3 bases from J, the gap between germline ends came to 21 bases. For the CDR3, the DNA is TGTGCCAGCCAGACAGGCGAAGATCCCCTCTACGAGCAGTACTTC. The encoded protein is CASQTGEDPLYEQYF.

The chain carries TRBV5-1 and TRBJ2-1, with D perhaps matching TRBD2 (5 bases). The germline gives CDR1 SGHRS, CDR2 YFSETQ. Between the trimmed V and J ends, which lost 3 bases and 0 bases, there was a span of 13 bases. The CDR3 is made up of 16 amino acids. CDR3 amino acids: CASSWGAASSYNEQFF. The CDR3 nucleotides read TGCGCCAGCAGCTGGGGAGCAGCCAGCTCCTACAATGAGCAGTTCTTC.

This clone was seen more than once but under ten times. The CDR3 sequence: CASSKGETDGYTF. CDR3 DNA sequence: TGTGCCAGCAGTAAAGGAGAGACGGATGGCTACACCTTC. V usage is TRBV6-2 or TRBV6-3 and J usage is TRBJ1-2; D not resolved. Germline V gives CDR1 MNHEY, CDR2 SVGEGT. The ends were cut back, 5 bases at V and 6 bases at J, with 13 bases in the middle. The CDR3 extends over 13 amino acids.

The rearrangement joins TRBV3-1 (or the pseudogene TRBV3-2) to TRBJ2-5, with TRBD2 matching over 10 bases. This CDR3 has 14 amino acids. The trim removed 4 bases at V and 5 bases at J, leaving 4 bases unmatched. CDR1 is LGHDT and CDR2 is YNNKEL in the germline V gene (reference sequence). The DNA for the CDR3 is TGTGCCAGCAGCCGAAAGCGGGAGGGCGAGACCCAGTACTTC. It encodes CASSRKREGETQYF.

The V gene is TRBV4-2, the J gene TRBJ2-1, with TRBD2 identical over 8 bases. Germline trimming cut 0 bases from V and 4 bases from J; bases unmatched to any gene: 8. CDR1 is LGHNA, CDR2 YNFKEQ, per germline. The CDR3 is made up of 17 amino acids. CDR3 coding DNA: TGTGCCAGCAGCCAAGAACGAGCGGGGGCCTCTTACAATGAGCAGTTCTTC. Its protein is CASSQERAGASYNEQFF.

The chain recombines TRBV10-3 with TRBJ2-7, with TRBD2 identical over 7 bases. Germline loops: CDR1 ENHRY, CDR2 SYGVKD. This CDR3 region has 16 residues. The V gene end was trimmed by 5 bases and the J gene end by 6 bases; junction bases not matched to a gene: 16. The CDR3 nucleotides read TGTGCCATCAGTACCGCCGGCGCGGGAGTTCAGCCCGAGCAGTACTTC. It specifies CAISTAGAGVQPEQYF.

The chain combines TRBV11-3 with TRBJ2-6, with D tentatively TRBD1 (6 bases). There are 17 residues in the CDR3. Germline V gene lookup returns CDR1 SGHNT and CDR2 YENEEA. Trimming removed 4 bases at V and 0 bases at J, with 13 bases between. The CDR3 is CASSSTGVSSGANVLTF. CDR3 coding DNA: TGTGCCAGCAGCTCGACAGGCGTAAGCTCTGGGGCCAACGTCCTGACTTTC.

The chain uses TRBV6-1 and TRBJ1-1; 10 bases are shared with TRBD1. The CDR3 is made up of 13 amino acids. With V trimmed by 5 bases and J by 7 bases, 4 bases remained unmatched. Germline V lookup: CDR1 MNHNS, CDR2 SASEGT. CDR3 sequence (DNA): TGTGCCAGCAGTTTGGACAGGGGGGTTGAAGCTTTCTTT. This codes for CASSLDRGVEAFF.

The CDR3 region has the DNA TGTGCCAGCAGCCAAGAGGGGCGCCGGAGCTCCTACAATGAGCAGTTCTTC. Encoded protein: CASSQEGRRSSYNEQFF. The rearrangement uses TRBV4-2 and TRBJ2-1; maybe TRBD1 (5 bases). Germline values: CDR1 LGHNA, CDR2 YNFKEQ. With 0 bases removed from V and 0 bases from J, the gap between germline ends came to 12 bases. This CDR3 is 17 amino acids long.

The J gene is TRBJ2-2, the V gene TRBV13, with D possibly being TRBD2 (5 bases). Per the germline V gene, CDR1 is PRHDT and CDR2 is FYEKMQ (reference sequence). The V and J ends lost 4 bases and 0 bases respectively, with 12 bases between them. This CDR3 contains 16 residues. The CDR3 coding sequence is TGTGCCAGCAGCTCACGGGGAGCCTCGAACACCGGGGAGCTGTTTTTT. Translating gives CASSSRGASNTGELFF.

V is TRBV2 and J is TRBJ2-6, with D tentatively TRBD1 (5 bases). V dropped 8 bases and J dropped 0 bases, with 11 bases sitting between them. The CDR3 runs 15 residues. Germline assignment: CDR1 SNHLY and CDR2 FYNNEI. DNA of the CDR3: TGTGCCAGCTGGATCGACAGCTCTGGGGCCAACGTCCTGACTTTC. It codes for CASWIDSSGANVLTF.

The chain combines TRBV28 with TRBJ2-3, with TRBD1 identical over 11 bases. V shed 4 bases and J 3 bases; nucleotides not matched to a gene: 3. Germline V gives CDR1 MDHEN, CDR2 SYDVKM. The CDR3 contains 15 residues. The chain's CDR3 is CASSWDRGWTDTQYF. The DNA of the CDR3 is TGTGCCAGCAGTTGGGACAGGGGGTGGACAGATACGCAGTATTTT. Supplemented by reference TRBV28 and TRBJ2-3, the full variable domain reads DVKVTQSSRYLVKRTGEKVFLECVQDMDHENMFWYRQDPGLGLRLIYFSYDVKMKEKGDIPEGYSVSREKKERFSLILESASTNQTSMYLCASSWDRGWTDTQYFGPGTRLTVL.

In its sample, this clone was seen once. Here the CDR3 reads CASSLDLSTAPNIQYF. The CDR3 DNA reads as TGCGCCAGCAGCTTGGACCTATCGACAGCCCCAAACATTCAGTACTTC. The chain recombines TRBV5-1 with TRBJ2-4; perhaps TRBD1 as D (5 bases). Trimming pared 0 bases from V and 6 bases from J, leaving 16 bases between. The CDR3 sequence is 16 residues long. Germline V gene data show CDR1 as SGHRS and CDR2 as YFSETQ.

J is TRBJ2-7 and V is TRBV9; 12 positions agree with TRBD2. The V gene end was trimmed by 3 bases and the J gene end by 5 bases; junction bases not matched to a gene: 3. CDR1 and CDR2 (germline): SGDLS, YYNGEE. CDR3 length: 14 amino acids. CDR3 sequence (DNA): TGTGCCAGCAGCGCTAGCGGGAGGGCCGACGAGCAGTACTTC. Its protein product is CASSASGRADEQYF.

The genes are TRBV11-2 and TRBJ1-4; D perhaps matches TRBD1 (5 bases). The V gene lost 5 bases and the J gene lost 8 bases, with 12 bases spanning the gap. Germline V gene sequence: CDR1 SGHAT, CDR2 FQNNGV. The CDR3 covers 13 residues. In DNA, the CDR3 is TGTGCCAGCAGCCGCTGGGACTCGGAAAAACTGTTTTTT. This encodes CASSRWDSEKLFF. Based on the CDR3 plus reference TRBV11-2 and TRBJ1-4, the full variable domain is EAGVAQSPRYKIIEKRQSVAFWCNPISGHATLYWYQQILGQGPKLLIQFQNNGVVDDSQLPKDRFSAERLKGVDSTLKIQPAKLEDSAVYLCASSRWDSEKLFFGSGTQLSVL.

There are a few counts of this clone. The genes are TRBV11-2 and TRBJ1-6; a possible D gene is TRBD1 (6 bases). The germline V gene has CDR1 SGHAT and CDR2 FQNNGV. Trimming took off 4 bases at V and 3 bases at J, with 13 bases between the two ends. The CDR3 loop spans 16 amino acids. CDR3 region: CASSSLDSLYNSPLHF. CDR3 nucleotides: TGTGCCAGCAGCTCTTTGGACAGCCTCTATAATTCACCCCTCCACTTT.